These 2 T cell receptor beta chains came from one sample sequenced in a study of cytomegalovirus exposure and HLA in healthy donors. The PCR made use of 60 Vbeta and 13 Jbeta primers. Produced via immunoSEQ multiplex PCR; TCRdb's table is partial and in-frame only. The sample has around 100,000 clones. Sequenced: PBMCs. These receptors all come from a man aged 50 to 60 in good health and CMV-seronegative.

The V gene is TRBV6-4, the J gene TRBJ2-2; maybe TRBD1 (7 bases). The ends were cut back, 2 bases at V and 4 bases at J, with 8 bases in the middle. The germline V gene encodes CDR1 MRHNA and CDR2 SNTAGT. The CDR3 spans 14 residues. The CDR3 region is CASSDQGGTGELFF. CDR3 coding DNA: TGTGCCAGCAGTGACCAGGGGGGCACCGGGGAGCTGTTTTTT.

The chain links TRBV7-9 to TRBJ1-1; 10 nucleotides match TRBD1. V shed 5 bases, J shed 3 bases, and the junction held 9 bases outside the gene matches. The CDR3 loop spans 16 amino acids. Germline CDR1 reads SEHNR; CDR2 reads FQNEAQ (reference sequence). The CDR3 DNA reads TGTGCCAGCAGCCCGGACAGGGGGTGGATGGACACTGAAGCTTTCTTT. Translated, it gives CASSPDRGWMDTEAFF.